This T cell receptor beta chain derives from a study of blood T cell repertoires in COVID-19. Overall study context: Samples of COVID-19 (acute and convalescent) were obtained from the United States, Italy and Spain. In each case, the material was cDNA or gDNA derived from T cells, B-cell-depleted T cells, or PBMCs.

In germline, CDR1 is SQVTM, CDR2 ANQGSEA. V was pared by 3 bases and J by 4 bases, with 4 bases of the junction left unmatched. CDR3 size: 13 residues. Here immunoSEQ multiplex PCR was the method, and the copy in TCRdb shows in-frame clones only, minus some. The sample records more than 65,000 clones, 65% to 85% being singletons. This TCR was recovered from a man aged 45-65 years with acute or convalescent COVID-19. V and J are TRBV29-1 and TRBJ2-3; 7 bases line up with TRBD1. The sequenced material came from peripheral blood. DNA for the CDR3: TGCAGCGTTGAGGCGCAGGGGGCAGATACGCAGTATTTT. The encoded protein is CSVEAQGADTQYF.